The rows below give T cell receptor beta chains drawn from one sample of a study of identical twins. A single record per CDR3 protein comes from TCRdb applying MiXCR to the 5' RACE reads. The table has 600,000 to 800,000 distinct CDR3 sequences, 21% seen once. This sample also belongs to another study, concerning T cells expressing NK-cell markers.

The sample consisted of PBMCs. The receptors stem from a woman under 30 in good health. Each CDR3 is given with its conserved first and last residue. Each record gives: CDR3 protein, CDR3 DNA, J gene, V gene, clone size, D gene. D genes are given only for firm matches. A clone size is listed for some rows: how often the clone was seen (once, few, many), or a class if it is expanded.

CASSHQREYEQFF	TGCGCCAGCAGCCATCAGCGGGAGTATGAGCAGTTCTTC	TRBJ2-1	TRBV4-3	few	TRBD2
CASSPGQGRGSYEQYF	TGTGCCAGCAGTCCGGGACAGGGTAGGGGCTCCTACGAGCAGTACTTC	TRBJ2-7	TRBV27	-	TRBD1
CASTSGLAPPDTQYF	TGTGCCAGCACCTCCGGACTAGCGCCCCCCGATACGCAGTATTTT	TRBJ2-3	TRBV12-3/TRBV12-4	many	TRBD2
CASSYSGQYEQYF	TGTGCCAGCAGTTACAGCGGCCAGTACGAGCAGTACTTC	TRBJ2-7	TRBV6-5	few	-
CASSLRGSPEAFF	TGTGCCAGCAGCTTAAGGGGGTCGCCTGAAGCTTTCTTT	TRBJ1-1	TRBV7-2	many	-
CASSLIGTESYEQYF	TGTGCCAGCAGCTTGATTGGGACAGAGTCCTACGAGCAGTACTTC	TRBJ2-7	TRBV5-5	few	TRBD1
CATQGRDNTEAFF	TGTGCCACCCAGGGGAGGGATAACACTGAAGCTTTCTTT	TRBJ1-1	TRBV7-9	-	-
CASSHFTGELFF	TGTGCCAGCAGCCACTTTACCGGGGAGCTGTTTTTT	TRBJ2-2	TRBV11-2	few	-
CASTFTSGGWNEQFF	TGTGCCAGCACCTTTACTAGCGGGGGTTGGAATGAGCAGTTCTTC	TRBJ2-1	TRBV12-3/TRBV12-4	-	TRBD2
CATSAGGNYNEQFF	TGTGCCACCAGTGCCGGTGGTAACTACAATGAGCAGTTCTTC	TRBJ2-1	TRBV24-1	-	-
CAISVGDEQYF	TGTGCCATCAGTGTGGGAGACGAGCAGTACTTC	TRBJ2-7	TRBV10-3	many	-
CSARPPQSEKLFF	TGCAGTGCTAGACCCCCCCAAAGTGAAAAACTGTTTTTT	TRBJ1-4	TRBV20-1	-	-
CASSVRTVNTEAFF	TGTGCCAGCAGCGTGAGGACGGTGAACACTGAAGCTTTCTTT	TRBJ1-1	TRBV11-1	many	-
CASRLYFGTGDRTEAFF	TGTGCCAGCAGACTCTACTTCGGGACAGGGGATCGCACTGAAGCTTTCTTT	TRBJ1-1	TRBV6-1	few	TRBD1
CASSALAGVTDTQYF	TGTGCCAGCAGTGCACTAGCGGGAGTCACAGATACGCAGTATTTT	TRBJ2-3	TRBV27	many	TRBD2
CATGARAWETQYF	TGTGCCACCGGGGCACGGGCGTGGGAGACCCAGTACTTC	TRBJ2-5	TRBV15	-	-
CASSFLTGPYEQYF	TGTGCCAGCAGCTTTCTTACAGGGCCCTACGAGCAGTACTTC	TRBJ2-7	TRBV7-9	few	-
CSAGKGLAEGDEQFF	TGCAGTGCTGGGAAAGGACTAGCGGAAGGGGATGAGCAGTTCTTC	TRBJ2-1	TRBV20-1	-	TRBD2
CASRAQGRDTQYF	TGTGCCAGCAGGGCACAGGGAAGAGATACGCAGTATTTT	TRBJ2-3	TRBV6-1	few	-
CASSFQGRSSYEQYF	TGTGCCAGCAGCTTTCAGGGCCGGAGCTCCTACGAGCAGTACTTC	TRBJ2-7	TRBV5-6	few	-
CALSPVGRAGETQYF	TGTGCCCTCTCCCCCGTCGGGAGGGCCGGGGAGACCCAGTACTTC	TRBJ2-5	TRBV7-7	few	TRBD2
CSARTPIGVETQYF	TGCAGTGCTAGAACCCCTATCGGGGTTGAGACCCAGTACTTC	TRBJ2-5	TRBV20-1	-	-
CASRTTFLLTGYNEQFF	TGTGCCAGCAGGACTACTTTTCTCTTGACCGGCTACAATGAGCAGTTCTTC	TRBJ2-1	TRBV27	-	-
CASSLENHGGGRYGTGELFF	TGCGCCAGCAGCTTGGAAAACCATGGTGGCGGGAGATATGGGACCGGGGAGCTGTTTTTT	TRBJ2-2	TRBV5-1	few	TRBD2
CASVPAGGLYNEQFF	TGCGCCAGCGTTCCGGCGGGGGGGCTCTACAATGAGCAGTTCTTC	TRBJ2-1	TRBV10-2	-	TRBD2
CASGQGAVYEQYF	TGTGCCAGCGGGCAGGGAGCGGTATACGAGCAGTACTTC	TRBJ2-7	TRBV12-3/TRBV12-4	-	-
CASSDRRDSPLHF	TGCGCCAGCAGTGATCGGAGGGATTCACCCCTCCACTTT	TRBJ1-6	TRBV10-2	few	-
CASSPFLTTSGGAGEQYF	TGTGCCAGCTCACCCTTCCTTACGACTAGCGGGGGGGCCGGCGAGCAGTACTTC	TRBJ2-7	TRBV18	-	TRBD2
CATSRRRESYEQYF	TGTGCCACCAGCAGAAGACGGGAGTCCTACGAGCAGTACTTC	TRBJ2-7	TRBV15	-	-